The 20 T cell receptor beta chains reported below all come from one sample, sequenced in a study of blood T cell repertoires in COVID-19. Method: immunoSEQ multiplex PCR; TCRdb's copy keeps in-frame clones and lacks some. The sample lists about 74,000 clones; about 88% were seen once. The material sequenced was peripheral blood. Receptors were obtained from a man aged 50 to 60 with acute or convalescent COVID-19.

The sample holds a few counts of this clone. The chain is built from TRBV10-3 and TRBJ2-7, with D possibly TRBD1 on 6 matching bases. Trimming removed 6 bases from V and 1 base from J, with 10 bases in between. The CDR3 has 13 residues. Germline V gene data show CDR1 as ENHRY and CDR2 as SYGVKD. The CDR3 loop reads CAIRGDTSYEQYF. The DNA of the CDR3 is TGTGCCATCAGGGGGGACACATCCTACGAGCAGTACTTC.

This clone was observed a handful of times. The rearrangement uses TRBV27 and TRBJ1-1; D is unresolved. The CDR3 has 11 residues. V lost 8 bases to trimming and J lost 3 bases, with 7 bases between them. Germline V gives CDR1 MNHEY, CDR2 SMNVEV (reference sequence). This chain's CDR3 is CASGPDTEAFF. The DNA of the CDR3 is TGTGCCAGCGGGCCCGACACTGAAGCTTTCTTT.

CDR3 amino acids: CASSPRRGDLYGYTF. DNA of the CDR3: TGTGCCAGCAGCCCCCGGCGGGGGGACCTCTATGGCTACACCTTC. The chain has TRBV3-1 (or the pseudogene TRBV3-2) and TRBJ1-2; D may be TRBD1 (5 bases). CDR3 length: 15 amino acids. CDR1 and CDR2 (germline): LGHDT, YNNKEL (reference sequence). Trimming cost V 4 bases and J 4 bases, with 16 bases left between them.

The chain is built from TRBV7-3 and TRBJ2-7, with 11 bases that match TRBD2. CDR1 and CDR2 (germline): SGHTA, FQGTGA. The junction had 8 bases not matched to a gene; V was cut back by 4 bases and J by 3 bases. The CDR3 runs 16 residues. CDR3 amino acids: CASSSVTSGGDYEQYF. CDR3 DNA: TGTGCCAGCAGCTCCGTAACTAGCGGGGGAGACTACGAGCAGTACTTC.

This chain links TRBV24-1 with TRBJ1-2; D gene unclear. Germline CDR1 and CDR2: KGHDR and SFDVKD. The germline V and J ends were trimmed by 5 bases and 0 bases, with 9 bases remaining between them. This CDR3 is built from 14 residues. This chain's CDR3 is CATSAGSTNYGYTF. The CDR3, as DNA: TGTGCCACCAGTGCGGGGTCTACTAACTATGGCTACACCTTC.

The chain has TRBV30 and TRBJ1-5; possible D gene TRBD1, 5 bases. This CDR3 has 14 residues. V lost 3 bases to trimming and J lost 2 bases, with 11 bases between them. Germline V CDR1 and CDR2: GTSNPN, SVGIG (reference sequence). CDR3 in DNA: TGTGCCTGGAGCCGGGGGGGAGGCAATCAGCCCCAGCATTTT. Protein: CAWSRGGGNQPQHF.

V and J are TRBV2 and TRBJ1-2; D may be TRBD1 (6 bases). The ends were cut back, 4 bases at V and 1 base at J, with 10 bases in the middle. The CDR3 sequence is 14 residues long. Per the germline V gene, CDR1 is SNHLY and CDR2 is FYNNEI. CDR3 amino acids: CASSAGTSNYGYTF. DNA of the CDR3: TGTGCCAGCAGTGCCGGGACAAGTAACTATGGCTACACCTTC. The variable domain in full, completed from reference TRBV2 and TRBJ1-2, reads EPEVTQTPSHQVTQMGQEVILRCVPISNHLYFYWYRQILGQKVEFLVSFYNNEISEKSEIFDDQFSVERPDGSNFTLKIRSTKLEDSAMYFCASSAGTSNYGYTFGSGTRLTVV.

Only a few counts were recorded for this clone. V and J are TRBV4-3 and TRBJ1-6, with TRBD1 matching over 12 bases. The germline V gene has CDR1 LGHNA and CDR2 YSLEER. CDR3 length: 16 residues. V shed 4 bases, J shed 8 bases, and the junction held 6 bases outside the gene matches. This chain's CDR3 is CASSRGTGGGDSPLHF. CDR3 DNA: TGCGCCAGCAGCCGCGGGACAGGGGGCGGGGATTCACCCCTCCACTTT.

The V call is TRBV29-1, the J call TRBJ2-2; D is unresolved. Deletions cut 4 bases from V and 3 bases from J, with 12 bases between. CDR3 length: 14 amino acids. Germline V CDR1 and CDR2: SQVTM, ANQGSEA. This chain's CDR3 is CSVGSLPHTGELFF. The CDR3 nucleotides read TGCAGCGTTGGGAGTCTCCCCCACACCGGGGAGCTGTTTTTT.

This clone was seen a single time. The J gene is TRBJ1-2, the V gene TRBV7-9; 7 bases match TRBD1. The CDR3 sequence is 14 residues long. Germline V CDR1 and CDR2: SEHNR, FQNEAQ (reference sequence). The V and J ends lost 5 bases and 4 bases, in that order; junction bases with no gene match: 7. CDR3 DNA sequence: TGTGCCAGCAGCACCAGGGACAGAACCTATGGCTACACCTTC. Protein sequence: CASSTRDRTYGYTF.

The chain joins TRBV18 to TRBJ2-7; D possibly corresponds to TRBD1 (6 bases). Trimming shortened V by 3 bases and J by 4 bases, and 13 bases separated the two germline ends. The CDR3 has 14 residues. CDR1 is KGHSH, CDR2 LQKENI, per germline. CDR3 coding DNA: TGTGCCAGCTCACCCGGCGGCAGGGGATACGAGCAGTACTTC. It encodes CASSPGGRGYEQYF.

The DNA of the CDR3 is TGTGCCAGCAGCCTCACGACTAGCGGGGGGGCAGAGACCCAGTACTTC. Its translation: CASSLTTSGGAETQYF. V gene TRBV4-2 combines with J gene TRBJ2-5; the match to TRBD2 covers 14 bases. V lost 4 bases, J lost 4 bases, and 5 bases stayed unmatched. This CDR3 contains 16 residues. Germline V lookup: CDR1 LGHNA, CDR2 YNFKEQ.

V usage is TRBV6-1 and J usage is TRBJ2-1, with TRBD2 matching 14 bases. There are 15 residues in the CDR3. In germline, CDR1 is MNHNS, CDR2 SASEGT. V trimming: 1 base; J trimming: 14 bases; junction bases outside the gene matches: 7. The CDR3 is CASSEEATSGGAEFF. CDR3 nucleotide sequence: TGTGCCAGCAGTGAAGAGGCGACTAGCGGGGGGGCGGAGTTCTTC.

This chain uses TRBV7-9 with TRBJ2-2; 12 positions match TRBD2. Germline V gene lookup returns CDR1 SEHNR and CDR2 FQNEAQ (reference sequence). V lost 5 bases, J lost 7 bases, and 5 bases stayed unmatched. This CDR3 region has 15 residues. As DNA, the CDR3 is TGTGCCAGCAGCCGACTAGCGGGAGCGAACGGGGAGCTGTTTTTT. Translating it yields CASSRLAGANGELFF. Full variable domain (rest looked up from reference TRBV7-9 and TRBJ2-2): DTGVSQNPRHKITKRGQNVTFRCDPISEHNRLYWYRQTLGQGPEFLTYFQNEAQLEKSRLLSDRFSAERPKGSFSTLEIQRTEQGDSAMYLCASSRLAGANGELFFGEGSRLTVL.

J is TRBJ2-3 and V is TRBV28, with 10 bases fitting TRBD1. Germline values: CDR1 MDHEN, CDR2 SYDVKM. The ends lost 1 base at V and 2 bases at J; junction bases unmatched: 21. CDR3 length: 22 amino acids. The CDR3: CASSLFGRIPGQGSSNTDTQYF. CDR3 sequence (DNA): TGTGCCAGCAGTTTATTTGGCCGTATTCCGGGACAGGGGAGCTCGAACACAGATACGCAGTATTTT.

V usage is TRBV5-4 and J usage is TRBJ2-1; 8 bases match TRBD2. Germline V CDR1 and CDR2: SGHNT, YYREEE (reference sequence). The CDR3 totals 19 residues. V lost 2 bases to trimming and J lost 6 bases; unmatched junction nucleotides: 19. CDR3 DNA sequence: TGTGCCAGCAGCTTTGGAAGTAGTCTGGCGGGAGGTCGTGCCAATGAGCAGTTCTTC. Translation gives CASSFGSSLAGGRANEQFF. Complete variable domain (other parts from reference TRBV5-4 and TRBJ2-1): ETGVTQSPTHLIKTRGQQVTLRCSSQSGHNTVSWYQQALGQGPQFIFQYYREEENGRGNFPPRFSGLQFPNYSSELNVNALELDDSALYLCASSFGSSLAGGRANEQFFGPGTRLTVL.

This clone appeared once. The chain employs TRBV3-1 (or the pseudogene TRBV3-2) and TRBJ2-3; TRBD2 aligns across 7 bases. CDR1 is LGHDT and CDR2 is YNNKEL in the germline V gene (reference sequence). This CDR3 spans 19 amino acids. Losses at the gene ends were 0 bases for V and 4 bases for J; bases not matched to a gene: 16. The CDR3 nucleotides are TGTGCCAGCAGCCAAGATACCCCCCTAGCGGAAGGAGCCCCAGATACGCAGTATTTT. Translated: CASSQDTPLAEGAPDTQYF.

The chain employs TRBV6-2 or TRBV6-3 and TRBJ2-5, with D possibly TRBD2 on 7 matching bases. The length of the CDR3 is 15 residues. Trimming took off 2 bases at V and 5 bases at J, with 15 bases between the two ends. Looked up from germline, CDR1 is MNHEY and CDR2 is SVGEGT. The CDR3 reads CASSYVRGGGETQYF. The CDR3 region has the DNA TGTGCCAGCAGTTACGTGAGGGGGGGAGGCGAGACCCAGTACTTC.

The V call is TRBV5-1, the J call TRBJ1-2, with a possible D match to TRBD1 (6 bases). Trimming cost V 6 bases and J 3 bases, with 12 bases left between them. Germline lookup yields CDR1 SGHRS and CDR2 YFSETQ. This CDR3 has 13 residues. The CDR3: CASKQGLDYGYTF. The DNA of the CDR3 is TGCGCCAGCAAGCAGGGGCTGGACTATGGCTACACCTTC.

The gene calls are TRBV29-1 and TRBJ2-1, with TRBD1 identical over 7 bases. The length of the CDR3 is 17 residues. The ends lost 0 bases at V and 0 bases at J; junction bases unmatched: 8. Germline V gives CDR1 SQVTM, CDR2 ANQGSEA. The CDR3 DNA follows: TGCAGCGTTGAAGACACCGGGACAGCCAGCTCCTACAATGAGCAGTTCTTC. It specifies CSVEDTGTASSYNEQFF.